The present entry profiles one TCR beta chain with its context. Its antigen is undetermined. Trimming shortened V by 2 bases and J by 0 bases, and 5 bases separated the two germline ends. The germline gives CDR1 SNHLY, CDR2 FYNNEI. There are 14 residues in the CDR3. This sample is part of a study of cytomegalovirus exposure and HLA in healthy donors. Study in general: Unique TCR beta sequences numbering approximately 120 million came from approximately 180 million T cells in an earlier analysis. Points from the study as a whole: In the analysis, some V segments, TRBV6-2 and TRBV6-3 included, were excluded as indistinguishable.

With 60 Vbeta and 13 Jbeta primers, the PCR was carried out. Clones were read by immunoSEQ multiplex PCR, and TCRdb kept only the in-frame ones, dropping some. The data include some 46,000 clones; the top ten clones carry more than 8%. V usage is TRBV2 and J usage is TRBJ2-4, with D unresolved. Sequenced sample: PBMCs. This TCR came from a male donor in good health and CMV-seronegative. The CDR3 nucleotides read TGTGCCAGCAGTGAAACGGTAGCCAAAAACATTCAGTACTTC. Translating it yields CASSETVAKNIQYF.